This TCR beta chain was recorded in a study of T cell responses to AZD1222 COVID-19 vaccine. Worth noting for this clone: Its specificity is not known.

Repertoires were generated with immunoSEQ multiplex PCR, while TCRdb's copy carries only in-frame clones and drops some. The sample carries 70,000 or so clones, less than 90% recorded once. Findings of the study overall: Spike-specific TCRs gained breadth and depth after people received two AZD1222 doses.

Trimming at V came to 8 bases and at J to 4 bases, leaving 2 bases not matched to a gene. Germline V gene lookup returns CDR1 MDHEN and CDR2 SYDVKM. The length of the CDR3 is 12 residues. The sequencing here drew on peripheral blood, taken 28 days after the second AZD1222 dose. The receptor was isolated from an adult who received the AZD1222 COVID-19 vaccine. V gene TRBV28 combines with J gene TRBJ1-1, with 9 bases lining up with TRBD1. The CDR3 DNA sequence: TGTGCCAGCGGGACAGGGAGCACTGAAGCTTTCTTT. Its translation: CASGTGSTEAFF.